This T cell receptor (beta chain) was found in a study of blood T cell repertoires in COVID-19. Study summary: Material from acute and convalescent COVID-19 was sourced from the United States, Italy and Spain. Sample material is recorded as cDNA or gDNA derived from T cells, B-cell-depleted T cells, or PBMCs.

Germline trimming cut 3 bases from V and 5 bases from J; bases unmatched to any gene: 7. There are 16 residues in the CDR3. The germline gives CDR1 SGHTS, CDR2 YDEGEE. Seattle researchers signed up patients amid active infection and tracked them longitudinally. Authors' analysis steps: Reference gene primers were amplified, and this amplification served to estimate nucleated cell counts. Repertoires were generated with immunoSEQ multiplex PCR, while TCRdb's copy carries only in-frame clones and drops some. V and J calls and clone size are those listed in that table; D and trimming were worked out from the DNA. The repertoire holds a few hundred thousand clones, with around 90% as singletons.

This TCR was sampled from a woman in her 30s with COVID-19, enrolled during active disease. The source material was peripheral blood. This sequence joins TRBV5-8 and TRBJ2-5; 13 bases map to TRBD2. CDR3 nucleotide sequence: TGTGCCAGCAGCTACGGACTAGCGGGGGCTAGGGAGACCCAGTACTTC. Protein: CASSYGLAGARETQYF.